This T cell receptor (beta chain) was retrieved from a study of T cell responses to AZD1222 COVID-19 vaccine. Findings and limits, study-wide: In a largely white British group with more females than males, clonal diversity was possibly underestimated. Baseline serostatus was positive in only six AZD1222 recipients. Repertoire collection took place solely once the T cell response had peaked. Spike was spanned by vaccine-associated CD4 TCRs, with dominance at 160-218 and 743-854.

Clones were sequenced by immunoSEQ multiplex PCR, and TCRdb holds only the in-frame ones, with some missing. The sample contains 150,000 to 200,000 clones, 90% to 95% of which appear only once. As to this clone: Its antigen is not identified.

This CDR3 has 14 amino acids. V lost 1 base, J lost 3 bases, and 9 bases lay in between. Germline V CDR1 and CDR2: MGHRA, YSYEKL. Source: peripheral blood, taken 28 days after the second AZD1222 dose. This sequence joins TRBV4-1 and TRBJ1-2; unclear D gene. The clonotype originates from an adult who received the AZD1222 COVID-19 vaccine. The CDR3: CASSQGVFDYGYTF. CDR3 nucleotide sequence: TGCGCCAGCAGCCAAGGGGTTTTTGACTATGGCTACACCTTC.